Below are 25 T cell receptor beta chains sequenced from a single sample in a study of blood T cell repertoires in COVID-19. Assay used: immunoSEQ multiplex PCR; TCRdb lists only in-frame clones, some missing. This sample has some 88,000 clones, with 70% to 90% found just once. The sample consisted of peripheral blood. The receptor source for this set is a man aged 55 to 69 with acute or convalescent COVID-19.

This sequence joins TRBV30 and TRBJ1-2; 8 positions match TRBD1. The CDR3 is made up of 13 amino acids. Germline CDR1 reads GTSNPN; CDR2 reads SVGIG (reference sequence). Trimming removed 3 bases from V and 3 bases from J; junction bases left unmatched: 3. CDR3 nucleotide sequence: TGTGCCTGGAGGCAGGGGGCGTACTATGGCTACACCTTC. Its protein product is CAWRQGAYYGYTF.

The chain is built from TRBV11-2 and TRBJ2-1, with 9 bases that match TRBD2. Germline V gene sequence: CDR1 SGHAT, CDR2 FQNNGV. The CDR3 length is 14 residues. The junction had 5 bases not matched to a gene; V was cut back by 2 bases and J by 9 bases. The DNA of the CDR3 is TGTGCCAGCAGCTTAAGGCTAGCGGGAAGTGAGCAGTTCTTC. As protein: CASSLRLAGSEQFF.

This clone has more than one count but fewer than ten. The chain is built from TRBV11-2 and TRBJ1-6, with 7 bases lining up with TRBD1. Germline-derived CDR1 and CDR2 are SGHAT and FQNNGV. J gave up 6 bases and V 11 bases, and 10 bases lay outside the gene matches. The CDR3 covers 14 residues. The CDR3 DNA sequence: TGTGCCTCTCGGTGGGCAGGGGGTAATTCACCCCTCCACTTT. Translating gives CASRWAGGNSPLHF.

The chain recombines TRBV6-5 with TRBJ1-6, with 9 nucleotides matching TRBD1. The germline V gene encodes CDR1 MNHEY and CDR2 SVGAGI. V lost 6 bases, J lost 10 bases, and 4 bases stayed unmatched. The CDR3 sequence is 13 residues long. The CDR3, as DNA: TGTGCCAGCAGGGGACAGGGCGGATCACCCCTCCACTTT. Translation gives CASRGQGGSPLHF.

The V call is TRBV6-2 or TRBV6-3, the J call TRBJ2-7; 7 bases line up with TRBD2. Trimming removed 4 bases from V and 0 bases from J; junction bases left unmatched: 6. The CDR3 covers 15 residues. CDR1 MNHEY and CDR2 SVGEGT come from the germline V gene. CDR3 nucleotides: TGTGCCAGCAGTTCGCTCAGCGGGGTCTCCTACGAGCAGTACTTC. It translates to CASSSLSGVSYEQYF.

The J gene is TRBJ2-3, the V gene TRBV5-1; 7 bases are shared with TRBD2. The trim removed 0 bases at V and 4 bases at J, leaving 8 bases unmatched. This CDR3 comprises 16 residues. The germline CDR1 and CDR2 sequences are SGHRS and YFSETQ. The CDR3 region has the DNA TGCGCCAGCAGCTTGGGCCTAGCGGCCAGCTCAGATACGCAGTATTTT. As protein: CASSLGLAASSDTQYF.

This clone was counted once. The chain has TRBV12-3 or TRBV12-4 and TRBJ1-1; TRBD1 agrees at 7 bases. This CDR3 spans 13 amino acids. Losses at the gene ends were 4 bases for V and 9 bases for J; bases not matched to a gene: 8. CDR3 sequence: CASSSPDRVKAFF. The CDR3 DNA is TGTGCCAGCAGTTCACCTGACAGGGTAAAAGCTTTCTTT.

The rearrangement uses TRBV30 and TRBJ2-1; D remains ambiguous. Germline V gene sequence: CDR1 GTSNPN, CDR2 SVGIG (reference sequence). Trimming removed 1 base from V and 8 bases from J, with 6 bases in between. The CDR3 is made up of 11 amino acids. CDR3 in amino acids: CAWSESDEQFF. Here the CDR3 DNA reads TGTGCCTGGAGTGAGTCGGATGAGCAGTTCTTC. Using reference TRBV30 and TRBJ2-1 for the parts outside the CDR3, the full variable domain is SQTIHQWPATLVQPVGSPLSLECTVEGTSNPNLYWYRQAAGRGLQLLFYSVGIGQISSEVPQNLSASRPQDRQFILSSKKLLLSDSGFYLCAWSESDEQFFGPGTRLTVL.

This clone turned up a few times. The chain is built from TRBV5-1 and TRBJ2-2, with TRBD1 identical over 10 bases. J was trimmed by 4 bases and V by 4 bases; bases with no gene match: 7. CDR1 and CDR2 from the germline V gene are SGHRS and YFSETQ. CDR3 size: 16 residues. The CDR3 region is CASSLTGGLLTGELFF. The CDR3 nucleotides are TGCGCCAGCAGCCTGACAGGGGGCCTCCTCACCGGGGAGCTGTTTTTT.

The CDR3 nucleotides are TGTGCCAGCAGCTTGGGGACAGGAGGGGATACGCAGTATTTT. The encoded protein is CASSLGTGGDTQYF. The chain links TRBV7-2 to TRBJ2-3, with 8 bases matching TRBD1. There are 14 residues in the CDR3. V was pared by 3 bases and J by 6 bases, with 5 bases of the junction left unmatched. Germline loops: CDR1 SGHTA, CDR2 FQGNSA.

The V and J genes are TRBV5-5 and TRBJ1-1; D ambiguous. Trimming took 4 bases from V and 1 from J, leaving 11 bases between them. The CDR3 is made up of 14 amino acids. Germline assignment: CDR1 SGHKS and CDR2 YYEKEE (reference sequence). This chain's CDR3 is CASSLLPGNTEAFF. The CDR3 region has the DNA TGTGCCAGCAGCCTTCTTCCCGGGAACACTGAAGCTTTCTTT. Filled out from reference TRBV5-5 and TRBJ1-1, the complete variable domain reads DAGVTQSPTHLIKTRGQQVTLRCSPISGHKSVSWYQQVLGQGPQFIFQYYEKEERGRGNFPDRFSARQFPNYSSELNVNALLLGDSALYLCASSLLPGNTEAFFGQGTRLTVV.

This clone has only one observation. The chain's CDR3 is CASTYQGYETQYF. DNA of the CDR3: TGTGCCAGCACCTACCAGGGGTACGAGACCCAGTACTTC. The chain recombines TRBV12-3 or TRBV12-4 with TRBJ2-5, with D tentatively TRBD1 (6 bases). This CDR3 is built from 13 residues. V lost 7 bases to trimming and J lost 5 bases, with 14 bases between them.

Notes on this clone: This same CDR3 is encoded by further DNA sequences in the sample. This chain uses TRBV6-5 with TRBJ1-1, with TRBD1 as a possible D gene (6 bases). In germline, CDR1 is MNHEY, CDR2 SVGAGI. This CDR3 has 13 amino acids. Trimming shortened V by 6 bases and J by 0 bases, and 8 bases separated the two germline ends. The CDR3 DNA reads TGTGCCAGCAGGGACAGCTTGAACACTGAAGCTTTCTTT. This sequence encodes CASRDSLNTEAFF.

This clone was counted once. The rearrangement joins TRBV19 to TRBJ1-1; 8 bases are a match to TRBD1. CDR1 LNHDA and CDR2 SQIVND come from the germline V gene (reference sequence). The CDR3 contains 15 residues. With V trimmed by 5 bases and J by 1 base, 6 bases remained unmatched. CDR3 nucleotides: TGTGCCAGTAGTCCTCCGACAGGGGAGAACACTGAAGCTTTCTTT. Its translation: CASSPPTGENTEAFF. Combining the CDR3 with reference TRBV19 and TRBJ1-1 gives the whole variable domain DGGITQSPKYLFRKEGQNVTLSCEQNLNHDAMYWYRQDPGQGLRLIYYSQIVNDFQKGDIAEGYSVSREKKESFPLTVTSAQKNPTAFYLCASSPPTGENTEAFFGQGTRLTVV.

The V gene is TRBV19, the J gene TRBJ1-1, with D possibly matching TRBD1 (6 bases). Per the germline V gene, CDR1 is LNHDA and CDR2 is SQIVND (reference sequence). V gave up 6 bases and J gave up 3 bases, with 14 bases separating them. The CDR3 has 14 residues. CDR3 nucleotides: TGTGCCAGTAGCCCCTTCGGGGGGCACACTGAAGCTTTCTTT. The encoded protein is CASSPFGGHTEAFF.

The chain links TRBV6-6 to TRBJ1-2; a weak D match, TRBD1 (5 bases). CDR1 is MNHNY, CDR2 SVGAGI, per germline (reference sequence). The ends were cut back, 7 bases at V and 3 bases at J, with 15 bases in the middle. This CDR3 comprises 14 residues. CDR3 nucleotides: TGTGCCAGCACCCCCTGGGGGGGGGACTATGGCTACACCTTC. Its protein product is CASTPWGGDYGYTF.

This chain links TRBV9 with TRBJ2-5; D gene ambiguous. The germline CDR1 and CDR2 sequences are SGDLS and YYNGEE. This CDR3 contains 14 residues. V lost 7 bases and J 5 bases, leaving 18 bases between the germline ends. The CDR3 DNA reads TGTGCCAGCTCCGCCCTAAGCTTCGCGGAGACCCAGTACTTC. It encodes CASSALSFAETQYF.

The chain links TRBV18 to TRBJ2-3, with 10 bases identical to TRBD2. Germline loops: CDR1 KGHSH, CDR2 LQKENI. V was pared by 2 bases and J by 4 bases, with 3 bases of the junction left unmatched. The CDR3 covers 15 residues. The CDR3 sequence is CASSPLAGGADTQYF. DNA for the CDR3: TGTGCCAGCTCACCATTAGCGGGAGGAGCAGATACGCAGTATTTT. Supplemented by reference TRBV18 and TRBJ2-3, the full variable domain reads NAGVMQNPRHLVRRRGQEARLRCSPMKGHSHVYWYRQLPEEGLKFMVYLQKENIIDESGMPKERFSAEFPKEGPSILRIQQVVRGDSAAYFCASSPLAGGADTQYFGPGTRLTVL.

The gene calls are TRBV7-3 and TRBJ1-4; 8 nucleotides line up with TRBD1. This CDR3 region has 15 residues. The trim removed 4 bases at V and 7 bases at J, leaving 8 bases unmatched. CDR1 SGHTA and CDR2 FQGTGA come from the germline V gene. This CDR3 reads CASSSTGALSEKLFF. CDR3 DNA sequence: TGTGCCAGCAGCTCGACAGGGGCTTTAAGTGAAAAACTGTTTTTT.

The chain couples TRBV6-1 to TRBJ2-6, with a possible D match to TRBD2 (6 bases). The V gene lost 4 bases and the J gene lost 4 bases, with 14 bases spanning the gap. This CDR3 spans 16 amino acids. Germline assignment: CDR1 MNHNS and CDR2 SASEGT. CDR3 in amino acids: CASSGPGGVGANVLTF. The DNA of the CDR3 is TGTGCCAGCAGTGGTCCGGGCGGGGTAGGGGCCAACGTCCTGACTTTC.

The CDR3 loop reads CASSIQQGYQETQYF. CDR3 DNA sequence: TGCGCCAGCAGTATCCAACAGGGCTACCAAGAGACCCAGTACTTC. This rearrangement joins TRBV5-1 to TRBJ2-5, with a possible D match to TRBD1 (6 bases). Germline V gene lookup returns CDR1 SGHRS and CDR2 YFSETQ. The V end lost 5 bases, the J end lost 0 bases, and 14 bases lay between the germline ends. The CDR3 is made up of 15 amino acids.

The chain joins TRBV5-6 to TRBJ2-1; 9 bases map to TRBD2. V lost 5 bases and J lost 5; bases outside the gene matches: 11. Looked up from germline, CDR1 is SGHDT and CDR2 is YYEEEE. The CDR3 sequence is 16 residues long. CDR3 protein: CASRLTGGRDDNEQFF. In DNA, the CDR3 is TGTGCCAGCAGACTCACGGGCGGGAGGGATGACAATGAGCAGTTCTTC.

V usage is TRBV4-1 and J usage is TRBJ1-2; D is undetermined. The CDR3 runs 13 residues. The V gene's germline CDR1 is MGHRA and CDR2 YSYEKL. Trimming took off 1 base at V and 5 bases at J, with 8 bases between the two ends. The DNA for the CDR3 is TGCGCCAGCAGCCAAGCGGGGTCTTATGGCTACACCTTC. Amino acid sequence: CASSQAGSYGYTF.

This clone was seen only once. V gene TRBV5-6 combines with J gene TRBJ1-1; D is uncertain. V lost 5 bases and J 3 bases, leaving 14 bases between the germline ends. Per the germline V gene, CDR1 is SGHDT and CDR2 is YYEEEE. This CDR3 contains 14 residues. CDR3 DNA: TGTGCCAGCAGGAAGACACCCGGGGACACTGAAGCTTTCTTT. It yields the protein CASRKTPGDTEAFF.

This chain connects TRBV18 to TRBJ2-7, with 8 nucleotides matching TRBD2. From germline, CDR1 is KGHSH and CDR2 LQKENI. With V trimmed by 1 base and J by 5 bases, 4 bases remained unmatched. The CDR3 consists of 14 residues. The CDR3 protein is CASSPRAGVDEQYF. In DNA, the CDR3 is TGTGCCAGCTCACCACGAGCGGGAGTCGACGAGCAGTACTTC.